A single sample is the source of the 9 T cell receptor beta chains below, sequenced in a study of technical replicates of blood from a few donors. TCRdb keeps only in-frame clones here, not all; method: immunoSEQ multiplex PCR. This table holds about 80,000 clones, approximately 94% found once. The specimen sequenced was T cells isolated from PBMCs. These receptors came from a human donor in good health.

The chain links TRBV5-4 to TRBJ1-4; TRBD1 aligns across 8 bases. J lost 3 bases, V lost 4 bases, and 8 bases had no gene match. This CDR3 is built from 16 residues. From germline, CDR1 is SGHNT and CDR2 YYREEE (reference sequence). Here the CDR3 reads CASSIGQGGPNEKLFF. The CDR3, as DNA: TGTGCCAGCAGCATTGGACAGGGAGGTCCTAATGAAAAACTGTTTTTT.

The chain has TRBV9 and TRBJ2-4; 7 positions match TRBD2. V shed 3 bases, J shed 3 bases, and the junction held 21 bases outside the gene matches. The V gene's germline CDR1 is SGDLS and CDR2 YYNGEE. CDR3 length: 20 amino acids. The CDR3 DNA sequence: TGTGCCAGCAGCGGCCCCCTAGGGAGGGAGGAGGAAGTAGGCAAAAACATTCAGTACTTC. This sequence encodes CASSGPLGREEEVGKNIQYF.

The chain has TRBV28 and TRBJ2-7, with TRBD1 matching over 7 bases. Germline V gives CDR1 MDHEN, CDR2 SYDVKM. The length of the CDR3 is 17 residues. Unmatched junction bases numbered 15, after V lost 4 bases and J lost 3 bases. The CDR3 is CASSSDSRFRDSYEQYF. The CDR3 nucleotides are TGTGCCAGCAGTTCGGATTCACGTTTCCGGGACAGCTACGAGCAGTACTTC.

A remark on this clone: The sample has other DNA sequences that encode this CDR3 too. The rearrangement uses TRBV5-4 and TRBJ2-7; 11 nucleotides match TRBD1. Looked up from germline, CDR1 is SGHNT and CDR2 is YYREEE (reference sequence). V shed 3 bases and J 2 bases; nucleotides not matched to a gene: 1. CDR3 length: 14 residues. CDR3 sequence reads: CASSWDRGTYEQYF. In nucleotides, the CDR3 is TGTGCCAGCAGCTGGGACAGGGGGACCTACGAGCAGTACTTC.

The rearrangement uses TRBV7-3 and TRBJ2-1, with a tentative D call TRBD2 (6 bases). V lost 5 bases, J lost 5 bases, and 10 bases lay in between. Germline V gene lookup returns CDR1 SGHTA and CDR2 FQGTGA. This CDR3 spans 13 amino acids. The CDR3 sequence is CASSPGLHNEQFF. For the CDR3, the DNA is TGTGCCAGCAGCCCGGGACTTCACAATGAGCAGTTCTTC.

This chain links TRBV6-5 with TRBJ2-1; 7 nucleotides line up with TRBD2. CDR3 size: 15 residues. The germline V gene has CDR1 MNHEY and CDR2 SVGAGI. With V trimmed by 7 bases and J by 2 bases, 8 bases remained unmatched. This CDR3 is CASTYTGGTYNEQFF. The CDR3 DNA reads TGTGCCAGCACCTATACCGGGGGGACCTACAATGAGCAGTTCTTC.

This clone was found once. V is TRBV6-6 and J is TRBJ1-4; possible D gene TRBD1, 6 bases. The CDR3 covers 16 residues. Germline assignment: CDR1 MNHNY and CDR2 SVGAGI (reference sequence). V was pared by 5 bases and J by 0 bases, with 13 bases between. The CDR3 DNA follows: TGTGCCAGCAGTAGAGGACAGATAGCAACTAATGAAAAACTGTTTTTT. This codes for CASSRGQIATNEKLFF.

The chain combines TRBV2 with TRBJ2-1; the D gene is possibly TRBD2 (6 bases). The CDR3 extends over 11 amino acids. Deletions cut 8 bases from V and 9 bases from J, with 11 bases between. Per germline, CDR1 SNHLY and CDR2 FYNNEI. The CDR3 protein is CASGPSVEQFF. DNA of the CDR3: TGTGCCAGCGGACCTAGCGTTGAGCAGTTCTTC.

V gene TRBV9 combines with J gene TRBJ1-4, with a possible D match to TRBD1 (6 bases). Germline loops: CDR1 SGDLS, CDR2 YYNGEE. The CDR3 extends over 14 amino acids. V was trimmed by 7 bases and J by 5 bases, leaving 15 bases between them. CDR3 DNA sequence: TGTGCCAGCGCAGAGGGGGGGGAAAATGAAAAACTGTTTTTT. Its protein product is CASAEGGENEKLFF.